A selection of T cell receptor beta chains follows, all from one sample in a study of glioma-infiltrating T cells after dendritic cell vaccination. Only in-frame clones appear in the TCRdb table, and some are missing; sequencing was by immunoSEQ multiplex PCR. There are about 90,000 clones in the sample; around 83% occur only once, and under 8% lies in the top ten. Sequenced here: blood, sampled after dendritic cell vaccination. Receptor source: a human donor with glioblastoma. Both conserved end residues are part of each CDR3. Fields, in order: CDR3 protein, CDR3 DNA, D gene, J gene, clone size, V gene. The D gene is left open where the match is weak. Only some rows state a clone size, as once, few, many or a class for expanded clones.

cdr3_aa: CAWSATRGTDTQYF
cdr3_nt: TGTGCCTGGAGCGCGACTAGGGGCACAGATACGCAGTATTTT
d_call: -
j_call: TRBJ2-3
clone_size: -
v_call: TRBV30

cdr3_aa: CASSIVGPGVNTEAFF
cdr3_nt: TGTGCCAGTAGTATAGTCGGTCCAGGGGTGAACACTGAAGCTTTCTTT
d_call: -
j_call: TRBJ1-1
clone_size: few
v_call: TRBV19

cdr3_aa: CASSLDRTGREQYF
cdr3_nt: TGTGCCAGCAGCTTAGATCGTACAGGGCGGGAGCAGTACTTC
d_call: -
j_call: TRBJ2-7
clone_size: -
v_call: TRBV11-2

cdr3_aa: CASRTDKFQPQHF
cdr3_nt: TGTGCCAGTAGAACAGATAAATTTCAGCCCCAGCATTTT
d_call: -
j_call: TRBJ1-5
clone_size: -
v_call: TRBV19

cdr3_aa: CASRNIGGRENTEAFF
cdr3_nt: TGTGCCAGCAGGAACATTGGGGGCCGGGAGAACACTGAAGCTTTCTTT
d_call: -
j_call: TRBJ1-1
clone_size: -
v_call: TRBV7-9

cdr3_aa: CASSDLLFTYTEAFF
cdr3_nt: TGTGCCAGCAGTGACTTACTCTTTACTTACACTGAAGCTTTCTTT
d_call: -
j_call: TRBJ1-1
clone_size: -
v_call: TRBV6-1

cdr3_aa: CASSLERGRSDEQFF
cdr3_nt: TGTGCCAGCAGCTTGGAACGAGGCCGGTCCGATGAGCAGTTCTTC
d_call: -
j_call: TRBJ2-1
clone_size: -
v_call: TRBV5-4

cdr3_aa: CASSQGRESGYTF
cdr3_nt: TGTGCCAGCAGCCAAGGGAGAGAGTCGGGCTACACCTTC
d_call: -
j_call: TRBJ1-2
clone_size: -
v_call: TRBV6-6

cdr3_aa: CASSRGGALLNTEAFF
cdr3_nt: TGTGCCAGCAGCCGCGGCGGGGCGCTCCTGAACACTGAAGCTTTCTTT
d_call: -
j_call: TRBJ1-1
clone_size: -
v_call: TRBV5-4

cdr3_aa: CASSPSGGGNEKLFF
cdr3_nt: TGTGCCAGTAGTCCGTCGGGAGGGGGGAATGAAAAACTGTTTTTT
d_call: -
j_call: TRBJ1-4
clone_size: -
v_call: TRBV19

cdr3_aa: CASSDRGQYYGYTF
cdr3_nt: TGTGCCAGTAGTGACAGGGGCCAGTACTATGGCTACACCTTC
d_call: TRBD1
j_call: TRBJ1-2
clone_size: -
v_call: TRBV19